This T cell receptor beta chain was found in a study of post-analysis software for immune sequencing data. About the research overall: The courses of disease that were included comprised relapsing-remitting, secondary progressive and progressive-relapsing multiple sclerosis. Whole-study findings and limits: The F measure placed samples prepared in the same batch into strongly shared clusters. Significantly lower normalized Chao1 diversity was seen in multiple sclerosis patients than in controls. Patients had higher frequencies than controls of roughly five TRBV segments, including TRBV5-6, TRBV5-1 and TRBV20-1.

Trimming took 2 bases from V and 8 from J, leaving 12 bases between them. Looked up from germline, CDR1 is MNHEY and CDR2 is SVGEGT. The CDR3 is 13 amino acids. Prepared libraries of TCR beta cDNA carried unique molecular identifiers. Input of roughly 0.95 to 10 million T cells yielded about half a million cDNA molecules. MiXCR, run by TCRdb on the PCR reads, gives a single entry per CDR3 protein. In the table there are hundreds of thousands of distinct CDR3 sequences, roughly 27% of which are singletons. As to this clonotype: Its antigen is still unknown.

This clonotype originated in a girl under 18 with multiple sclerosis. The rearrangement joins TRBV6-2 or TRBV6-3 to TRBJ1-2; D perhaps matches TRBD1 (5 bases). The sequencing input was blood. The CDR3 DNA is TGTGCCAGCAGTTACAAGGGGACGGTCGGCTACACCTTC. Its translation is CASSYKGTVGYTF.